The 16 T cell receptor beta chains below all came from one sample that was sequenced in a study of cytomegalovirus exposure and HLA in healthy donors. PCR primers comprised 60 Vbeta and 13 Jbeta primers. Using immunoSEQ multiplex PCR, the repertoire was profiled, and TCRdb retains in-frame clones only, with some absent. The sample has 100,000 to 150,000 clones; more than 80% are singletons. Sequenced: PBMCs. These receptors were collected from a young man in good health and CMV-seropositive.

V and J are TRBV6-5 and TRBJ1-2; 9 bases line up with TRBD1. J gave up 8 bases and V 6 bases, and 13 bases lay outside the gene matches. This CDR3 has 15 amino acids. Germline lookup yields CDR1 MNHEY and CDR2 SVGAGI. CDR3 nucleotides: TGTGCCAGCAGCCCAACAGGGGGCCCGTATTCAGGCTACACCTTC. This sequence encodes CASSPTGGPYSGYTF.

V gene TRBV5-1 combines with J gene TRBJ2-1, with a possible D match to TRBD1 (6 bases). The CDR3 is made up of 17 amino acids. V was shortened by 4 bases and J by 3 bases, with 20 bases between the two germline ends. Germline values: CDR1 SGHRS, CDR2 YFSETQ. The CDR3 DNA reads TGCGCCAGCAGCACGACAGGCCCGCAGTTTGACTACAATGAGCAGTTCTTC. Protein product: CASSTTGPQFDYNEQFF.

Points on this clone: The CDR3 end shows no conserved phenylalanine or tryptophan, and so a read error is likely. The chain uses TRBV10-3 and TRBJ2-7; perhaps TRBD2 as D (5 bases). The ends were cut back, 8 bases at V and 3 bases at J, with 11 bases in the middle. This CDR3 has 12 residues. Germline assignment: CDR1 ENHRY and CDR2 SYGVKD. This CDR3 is CAIAGPNYEQYL. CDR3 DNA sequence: TGTGCCATCGCGGGTCCTAACTACGAGCAGTACCTC.

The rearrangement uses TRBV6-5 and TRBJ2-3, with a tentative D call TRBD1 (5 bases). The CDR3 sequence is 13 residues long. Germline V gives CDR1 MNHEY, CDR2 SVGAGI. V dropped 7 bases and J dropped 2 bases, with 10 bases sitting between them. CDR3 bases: TGTGCCAGCACCACGACAGCCACAGATACGCAGTATTTT. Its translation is CASTTTATDTQYF.

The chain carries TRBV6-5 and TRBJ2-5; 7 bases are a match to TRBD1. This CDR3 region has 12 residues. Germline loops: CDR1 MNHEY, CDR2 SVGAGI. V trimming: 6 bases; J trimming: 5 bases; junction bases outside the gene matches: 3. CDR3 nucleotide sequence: TGTGCCAGCAGGGACAGGTGGGAGACCCAGTACTTC. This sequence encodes CASRDRWETQYF.

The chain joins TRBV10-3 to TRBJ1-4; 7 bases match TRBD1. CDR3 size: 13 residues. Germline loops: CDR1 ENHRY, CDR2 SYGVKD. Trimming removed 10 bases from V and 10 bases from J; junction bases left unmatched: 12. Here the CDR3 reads CATTGDGFGKLFF. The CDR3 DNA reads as TGTGCCACTACAGGGGATGGTTTCGGAAAACTGTTTTTT.

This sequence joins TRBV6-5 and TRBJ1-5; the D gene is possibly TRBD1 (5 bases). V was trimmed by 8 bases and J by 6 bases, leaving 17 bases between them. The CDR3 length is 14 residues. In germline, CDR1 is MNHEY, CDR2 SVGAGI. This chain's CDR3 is CASRSWGSGQPQHF. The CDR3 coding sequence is TGTGCCAGCCGGTCTTGGGGCTCGGGTCAGCCCCAGCATTTT.

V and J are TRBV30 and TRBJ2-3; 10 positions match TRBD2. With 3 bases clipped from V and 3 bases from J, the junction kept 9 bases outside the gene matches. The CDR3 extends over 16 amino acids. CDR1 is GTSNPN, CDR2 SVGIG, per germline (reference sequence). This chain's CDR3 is CAWSLGSSGGTDTQYF. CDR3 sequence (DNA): TGTGCCTGGAGCCTCGGGTCTAGCGGGGGAACAGATACGCAGTATTTT.

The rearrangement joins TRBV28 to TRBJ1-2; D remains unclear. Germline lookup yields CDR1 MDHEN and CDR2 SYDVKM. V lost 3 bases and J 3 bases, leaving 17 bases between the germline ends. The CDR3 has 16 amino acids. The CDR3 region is CASSLIAEKYYYGYTF. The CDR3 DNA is TGTGCCAGCAGTTTGATAGCGGAAAAGTACTACTATGGCTACACCTTC.

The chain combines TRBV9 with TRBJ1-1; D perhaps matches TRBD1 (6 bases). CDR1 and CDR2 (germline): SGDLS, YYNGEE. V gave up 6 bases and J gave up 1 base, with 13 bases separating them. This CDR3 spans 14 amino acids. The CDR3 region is CASTLGRGNTEAFF. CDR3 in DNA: TGTGCCAGCACCCTGGGCAGGGGGAACACTGAAGCTTTCTTT. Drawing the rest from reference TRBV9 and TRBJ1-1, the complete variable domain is DSGVTQTPKHLITATGQRVTLRCSPRSGDLSVYWYQQSLDQGLQFLIQYYNGEERAKGNILERFSAQQFPDLHSELNLSSLELGDSALYFCASTLGRGNTEAFFGQGTRLTVV.

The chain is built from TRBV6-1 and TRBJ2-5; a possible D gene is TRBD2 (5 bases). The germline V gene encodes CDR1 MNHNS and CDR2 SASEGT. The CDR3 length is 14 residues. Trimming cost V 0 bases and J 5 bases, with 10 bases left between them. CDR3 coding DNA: TGTGCCAGCAGTGAAGCGCTTACGGGGGAGACCCAGTACTTC. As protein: CASSEALTGETQYF.

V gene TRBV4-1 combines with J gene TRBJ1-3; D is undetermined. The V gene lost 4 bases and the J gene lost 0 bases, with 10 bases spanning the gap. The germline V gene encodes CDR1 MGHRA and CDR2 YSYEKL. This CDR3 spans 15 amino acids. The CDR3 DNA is TGCGCCAGCAGCCCCCAACTACGCTCTGGAAACACCATATATTTT. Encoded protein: CASSPQLRSGNTIYF.

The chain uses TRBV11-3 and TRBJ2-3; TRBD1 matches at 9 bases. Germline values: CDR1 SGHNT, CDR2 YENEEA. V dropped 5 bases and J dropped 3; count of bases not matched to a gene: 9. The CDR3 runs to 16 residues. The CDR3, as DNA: TGTGCCAGCAGCCCACACTTGACAGGGGGGACAGATACGCAGTATTTT. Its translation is CASSPHLTGGTDTQYF. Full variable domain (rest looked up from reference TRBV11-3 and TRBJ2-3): EAGVVQSPRYKIIEKKQPVAFWCNPISGHNTLYWYLQNLGQGPELLIRYENEEAVDDSQLPKDRFSAERLKGVDSTLKIQPAELGDSAVYLCASSPHLTGGTDTQYFGPGTRLTVL.

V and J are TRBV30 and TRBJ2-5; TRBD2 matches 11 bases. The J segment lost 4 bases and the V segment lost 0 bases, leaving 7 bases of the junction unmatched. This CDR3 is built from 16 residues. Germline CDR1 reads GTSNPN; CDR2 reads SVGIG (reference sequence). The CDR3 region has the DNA TGTGCCTGGAGTGTAGTAGGGGGGACTAGCGGAGAGACCCAGTACTTC. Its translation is CAWSVVGGTSGETQYF.

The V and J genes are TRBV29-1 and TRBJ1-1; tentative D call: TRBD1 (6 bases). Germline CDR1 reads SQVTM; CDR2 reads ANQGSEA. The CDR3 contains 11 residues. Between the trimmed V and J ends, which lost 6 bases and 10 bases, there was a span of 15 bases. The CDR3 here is CSVLTGSVAFF. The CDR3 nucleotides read TGCAGCGTGTTAACAGGGTCTGTAGCTTTCTTT.

The CDR3 DNA reads as TGTGCCACCCTAGGGACAGGGGTTTCCGAGCAGTACTTC. This encodes CATLGTGVSEQYF. The chain links TRBV19 to TRBJ2-7, with 10 bases aligning to TRBD1. Germline V lookup: CDR1 LNHDA, CDR2 SQIVND (reference sequence). The CDR3 spans 13 residues. J was trimmed by 6 bases and V by 10 bases; bases with no gene match: 9.